This T cell receptor (beta chain) was observed in a study of cytomegalovirus exposure and HLA in healthy donors. The study, taken as a whole, reports: Accurate HLA-A and HLA-B prediction from TCR beta sequences was reported for most subjects. In a later analysis, TCR beta V- and J-gene trimming was associated with a missense DCLRE1C variant. Presence/absence analyses rested on an assumption that sequencing depth was roughly uniform across donors. Only CMV serostatus was available as immune exposure information.

Amplification used 60 Vbeta primers and 13 Jbeta primers. Repertoires were generated with immunoSEQ multiplex PCR, while TCRdb's copy carries only in-frame clones and drops some. The sample carries some 120,000 clones, roughly 80% recorded once. Germline-derived CDR1 and CDR2 are MNHEY and SVGAGI. CDR3 length: 12 residues. With V trimmed by 4 bases and J by 4 bases, 0 bases remained unmatched. As for this clone: As yet, its antigen is unknown.

Specimen: PBMCs. J is TRBJ1-2 and V is TRBV6-5; 7 bases are shared with TRBD1. This receptor was identified in a male donor in good health and CMV-seronegative. This CDR3 reads CASSWDSYGYTF. The CDR3 bases are TGTGCCAGCAGTTGGGACAGCTATGGCTACACCTTC.